This TCR beta chain appears in the sequencing data of a study of CD8 T cells in Susac syndrome. CD8+ and CD4+ T cells taken from blood had their TCR beta sequenced. In contrast to the negatively isolated CD8+ and CD4+ T cells, TEMRA cells were FACS-enriched. Study-wide findings and caveats: The number of individuals included in the study's TCR sequencing and HLA analysis was acknowledged as relatively small.

The V end was cut by 6 bases, the J end by 1 base, with 12 bases between. The CDR3 totals 13 residues. Germline CDR1 is SQVTM and CDR2 is ANQGSEA. As concerns this clonotype: The target antigen is unknown.

An input of about 0.5 to 1 ug of RNA was subjected to reverse transcription using random hexamers. The method of amplification for TCR beta CDR3 was immunoSEQ multiplex PCR, covering 54 Vbeta and 13 Jbeta. Each CDR3 protein is one row after TCRdb ran MiXCR on the immunoSEQ multiplex PCR reads. The profile shows 170,000 or so distinct CDR3 sequences, approximately 95% of them singletons. The receptor comes from a human donor with multiple sclerosis. What was sequenced was CD8+ T cells from PBMCs. The J gene is TRBJ1-1, the V gene TRBV29-1, with D unclear. CDR3 protein: CSVPVVGNTEAFF. The CDR3 coding sequence is TGCAGCGTCCCCGTGGTGGGGAACACTGAAGCTTTCTTT. Complete variable domain (other parts from reference TRBV29-1 and TRBJ1-1): SAVISQKPSRDICQRGTSLTIQCQVDSQVTMMFWYRQQPGQSLTLIATANQGSEATYESGFVIDKFPISRPNLTFSTLTVSNMSPEDSSIYLCSVPVVGNTEAFFGQGTRLTVV.